Listed below are T cell receptor beta chains from one sample, sequenced in a study of graft-versus-host responses after intestinal transplantation. For these receptors, no antigen is known. Profiling relied on immunoSEQ multiplex PCR, and the TCRdb table lists in-frame clones only, not all of them. The repertoire consists of more than 95,000 clones, with roughly 90% occurring once and the leading ten covering about 0.9%. The sample here was unstimulated CD4+ T cells sorted from spleen or lymph node cells, taken before intestinal transplant. These TCRs come from a human donor who received an intestinal transplant. Both conserved end residues are part of each CDR3. A D gene is named only where the DNA matches it firmly. Expanded clones are given a class, and other clones once, few, many or no size at all.

d_call	v_call	j_call	clone_size	cdr3_aa	cdr3_nt
-	TRBV7-2	TRBJ2-5	-	CASSSRSGQETQYF	TGTGCCAGCAGCTCAAGAAGCGGCCAAGAGACCCAGTACTTC
TRBD1	TRBV28	TRBJ1-5	-	CASSLDRVNQPQHF	TGTGCCAGCAGCTTGGACAGGGTCAATCAGCCCCAGCATTTT
-	TRBV21-1	TRBJ2-7	once	CASTGGGSPLKQYF	TGTGCCAGCACAGGGGGGGGGTCCCCCTTGAAGCAGTACTTC
-	TRBV6-5	TRBJ2-1	-	CASSYGTPTYNEQFF	TGTGCCAGCAGTTATGGTACACCGACATACAATGAGCAGTTCTTC
TRBD2	TRBV7-9	TRBJ2-2	-	CASSRSRRGGFTGELFF	TGTGCCAGCAGCCGATCCCGGCGGGGGGGTTTCACCGGGGAGCTGTTTTTT
TRBD1	TRBV29-1	TRBJ2-1	-	CSVEGIVTGRYNEQFF	TGCAGCGTTGAGGGTATCGTGACAGGGCGGTACAATGAGCAGTTCTTC
TRBD1	TRBV27	TRBJ1-2	-	CASSLSTGGNYGYTF	TGTGCCAGCAGTTTATCGACAGGGGGCAACTATGGCTACACCTTC
-	TRBV6-7	TRBJ1-5	-	CASASRGAQNQPQHF	TGTGCCAGCGCCTCAAGAGGGGCACAAAATCAGCCCCAGCATTTT
-	TRBV28	TRBJ1-5	-	CASNPPSGPSNQPQHF	TGTGCCAGCAATCCACCCTCGGGACCAAGCAATCAGCCCCAGCATTTT
-	TRBV9	TRBJ2-5	-	CASSVGTTQETQYF	TGTGCCAGCAGCGTAGGCACGACCCAAGAGACCCAGTACTTC
-	TRBV12-5	TRBJ2-3	-	CASGLSGTDTQYF	TGTGCTAGTGGTTTAAGCGGTACAGATACGCAGTATTTT
TRBD1	TRBV4-2	TRBJ1-2	-	CASSQGDRDYGYTF	TGTGCCAGCAGCCAAGGGGACAGGGATTATGGCTACACCTTC